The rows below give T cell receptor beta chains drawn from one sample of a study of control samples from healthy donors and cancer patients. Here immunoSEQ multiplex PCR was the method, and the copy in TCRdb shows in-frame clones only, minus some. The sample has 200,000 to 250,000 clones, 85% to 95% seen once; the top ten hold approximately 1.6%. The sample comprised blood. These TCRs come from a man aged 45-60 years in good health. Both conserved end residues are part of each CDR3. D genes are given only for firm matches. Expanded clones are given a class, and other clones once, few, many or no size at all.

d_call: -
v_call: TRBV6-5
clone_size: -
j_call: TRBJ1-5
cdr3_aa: CATRRGSNQPQHF
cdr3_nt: TGTGCCACCAGGAGGGGTAGCAATCAGCCCCAGCATTTT

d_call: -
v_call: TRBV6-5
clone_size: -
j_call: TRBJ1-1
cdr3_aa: CASSLGGPAEAFF
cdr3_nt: TGTGCCAGCAGCCTCGGGGGACCCGCCGAAGCTTTCTTT

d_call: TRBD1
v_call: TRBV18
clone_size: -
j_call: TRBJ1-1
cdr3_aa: CASSPERQGQAFF
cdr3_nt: TGTGCCAGCTCACCAGAAAGACAGGGGCAAGCTTTCTTT

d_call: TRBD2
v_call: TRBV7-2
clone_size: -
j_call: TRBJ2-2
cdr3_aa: CASSRKRGDTGELFF
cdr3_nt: TGTGCCAGCAGCCGTAAGCGGGGGGACACCGGGGAGCTGTTTTTT

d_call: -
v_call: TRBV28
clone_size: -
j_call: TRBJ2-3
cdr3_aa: CASSSQLSTDTQYF
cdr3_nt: TGTGCCAGCAGTTCCCAATTAAGCACAGATACGCAGTATTTT

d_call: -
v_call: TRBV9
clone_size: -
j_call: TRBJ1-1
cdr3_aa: CASSVGGSQTEAFF
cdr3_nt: TGTGCCAGCAGCGTAGGAGGCAGCCAAACTGAAGCTTTCTTT

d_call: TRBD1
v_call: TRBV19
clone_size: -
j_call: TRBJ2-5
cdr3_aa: CASSIDRGGETQYF
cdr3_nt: TGTGCCAGTAGTATCGACAGGGGCGGAGAGACCCAGTACTTC

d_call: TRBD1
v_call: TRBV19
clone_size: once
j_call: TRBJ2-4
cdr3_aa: CASSTNGQGRNIQYF
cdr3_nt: TGTGCCAGTAGTACAAACGGACAGGGCAGGAACATTCAGTACTTC

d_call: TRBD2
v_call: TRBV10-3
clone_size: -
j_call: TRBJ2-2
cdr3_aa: CAISGPSGGYTGELFF
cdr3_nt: TGTGCCATCAGTGGCCCGAGCGGGGGCTACACCGGGGAGCTGTTTTTT

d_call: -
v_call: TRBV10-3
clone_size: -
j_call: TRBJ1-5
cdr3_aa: CAISAETVGGQPQHF
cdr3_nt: TGTGCCATCAGTGCTGAGACAGTGGGAGGACAGCCCCAGCATTTT

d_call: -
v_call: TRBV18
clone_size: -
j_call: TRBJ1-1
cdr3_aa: CASSPGRVMNTEAFF
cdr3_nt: TGTGCCAGCTCACCGGGCAGGGTCATGAACACTGAAGCTTTCTTT

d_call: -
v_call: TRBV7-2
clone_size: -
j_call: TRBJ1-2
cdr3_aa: CASSLGQAGGYTF
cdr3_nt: TGTGCCAGCAGCTTAGGGCAGGCTGGTGGCTACACCTTC

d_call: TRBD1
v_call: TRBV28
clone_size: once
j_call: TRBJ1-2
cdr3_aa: CASTKTGTSNYGYTF
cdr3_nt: TGTGCCAGCACCAAGACAGGGACTTCTAACTATGGCTACACCTTC

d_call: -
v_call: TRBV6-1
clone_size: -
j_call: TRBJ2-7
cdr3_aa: CASREGGGGGRTYEQYF
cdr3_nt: TGTGCCAGCAGGGAAGGGGGAGGTGGCGGAAGGACCTACGAGCAGTACTTC

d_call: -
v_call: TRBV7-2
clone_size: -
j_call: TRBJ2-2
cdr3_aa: CASLLAIPGELFF
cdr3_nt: TGTGCCAGCTTACTAGCCATACCCGGGGAGCTGTTTTTT

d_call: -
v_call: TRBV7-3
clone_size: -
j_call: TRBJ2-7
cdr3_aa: CASSLRVGEQYF
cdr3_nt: TGTGCCAGCAGCTTAAGGGTGGGTGAGCAGTACTTC

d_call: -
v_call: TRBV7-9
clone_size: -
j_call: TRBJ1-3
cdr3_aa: CASTPLEGLRGNTIYF
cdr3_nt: TGTGCCAGCACCCCCTTGGAAGGGCTTAGGGGAAACACCATATATTTT

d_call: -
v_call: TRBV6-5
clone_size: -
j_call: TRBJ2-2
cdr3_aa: CASSTTRPGELFF
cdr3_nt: TGTGCCAGCAGTACGACCCGGCCCGGGGAGCTGTTTTTT

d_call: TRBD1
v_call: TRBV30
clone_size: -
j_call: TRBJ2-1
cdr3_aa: CAWTSGTANNEQFF
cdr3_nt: TGTGCCTGGACCTCAGGGACAGCTAACAATGAGCAGTTCTTC

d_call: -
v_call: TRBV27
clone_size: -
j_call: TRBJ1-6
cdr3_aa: CASSSGQRIMAPSSYNSPLHF
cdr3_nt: TGTGCCAGCAGTTCTGGACAGAGAATAATGGCACCGAGCTCCTATAATTCACCCCTCCACTTT

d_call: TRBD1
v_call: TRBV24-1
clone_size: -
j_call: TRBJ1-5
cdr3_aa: CATSDPGQGASQPQHF
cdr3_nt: TGTGCCACCAGTGATCCTGGACAGGGGGCGAGTCAGCCCCAGCATTTT

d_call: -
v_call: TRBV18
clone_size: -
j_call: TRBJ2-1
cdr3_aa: CASLTTSSEGARQFF
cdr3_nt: TGTGCCAGCTTAACAACCTCATCTGAAGGCGCGCGGCAGTTCTTC

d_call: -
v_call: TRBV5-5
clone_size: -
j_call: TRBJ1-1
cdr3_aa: CASSPLGQNTEAFF
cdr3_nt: TGTGCCAGCAGCCCTTTGGGACAGAACACTGAAGCTTTCTTT

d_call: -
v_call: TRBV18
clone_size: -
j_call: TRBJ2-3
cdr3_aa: CASSPSTFRTSTDTQYF
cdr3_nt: TGTGCCAGCTCACCATCGACTTTCCGGACGAGCACAGATACGCAGTATTTT

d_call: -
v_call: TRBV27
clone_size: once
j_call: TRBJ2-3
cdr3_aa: CASSARGYTQYF
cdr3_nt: TGTGCCAGCAGTGCCCGGGGTTATACGCAGTATTTT

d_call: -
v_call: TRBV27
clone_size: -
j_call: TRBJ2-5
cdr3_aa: CASSLRPAQETQYF
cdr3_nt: TGTGCCAGCAGTTTGAGACCGGCCCAAGAGACCCAGTACTTC

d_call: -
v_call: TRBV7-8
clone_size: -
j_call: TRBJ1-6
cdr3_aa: CASRPRGAGSPLHF
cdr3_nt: TGTGCCAGCAGGCCTCGTGGGGCGGGATCACCCCTCCACTTT

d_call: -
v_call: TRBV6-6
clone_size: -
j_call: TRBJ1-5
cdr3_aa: CASSLTGQPQHF
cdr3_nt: TGTGCCAGCAGTTTGACAGGCCAGCCCCAGCATTTT

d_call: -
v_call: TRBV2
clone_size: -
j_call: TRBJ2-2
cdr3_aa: CASSESRVTGELFF
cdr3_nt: TGTGCCAGCAGTGAGTCCAGGGTAACCGGGGAGCTGTTTTTT

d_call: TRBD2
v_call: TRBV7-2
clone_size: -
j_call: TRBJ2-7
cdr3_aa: CASTRLAGGPVSYEQYF
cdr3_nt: TGTGCCAGCACCCGACTAGCGGGGGGGCCGGTCTCCTACGAGCAGTACTTC

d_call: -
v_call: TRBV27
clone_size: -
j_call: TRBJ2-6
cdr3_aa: CASSLTGQTNVLTF
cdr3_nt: TGTGCCAGCAGTCTGACCGGACAAACCAACGTCCTGACTTTC

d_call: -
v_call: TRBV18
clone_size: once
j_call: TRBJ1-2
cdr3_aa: CASSVQGAYGYTF
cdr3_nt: TGTGCCAGCTCAGTTCAGGGTGCATATGGCTACACCTTC

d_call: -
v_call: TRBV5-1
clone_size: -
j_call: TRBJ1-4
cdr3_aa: CASSLQGTNEKLFF
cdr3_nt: TGCGCCAGCAGCTTACAGGGAACTAATGAAAAACTGTTTTTT

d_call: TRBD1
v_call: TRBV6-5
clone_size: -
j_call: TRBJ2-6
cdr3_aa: CASRLQGIDVLTF
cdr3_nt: TGTGCCAGCAGGTTACAGGGGATCGACGTCCTGACTTTC

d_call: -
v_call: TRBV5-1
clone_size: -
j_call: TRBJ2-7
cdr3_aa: CASSSLGHYEQYF
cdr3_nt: TGCGCCAGCAGCTCCTTGGGCCACTACGAGCAGTACTTC

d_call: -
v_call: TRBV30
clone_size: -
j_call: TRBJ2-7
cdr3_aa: CAWSVRRYEQYF
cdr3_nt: TGTGCCTGGAGTGTACGGAGATACGAGCAGTACTTC

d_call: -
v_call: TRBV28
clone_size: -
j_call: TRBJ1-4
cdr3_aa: CASSPGSNEKLFF
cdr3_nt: TGTGCCAGCAGTCCGGGATCTAATGAAAAACTGTTTTTT

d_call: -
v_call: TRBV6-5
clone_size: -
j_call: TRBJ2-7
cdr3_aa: CASKGRPTSYEQYF
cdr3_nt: TGTGCCAGCAAGGGTCGGCCGACCTCCTACGAGCAGTACTTC

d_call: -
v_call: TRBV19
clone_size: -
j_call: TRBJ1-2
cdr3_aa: CATAEDYGYTF
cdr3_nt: TGTGCCACCGCGGAGGACTATGGCTACACCTTC

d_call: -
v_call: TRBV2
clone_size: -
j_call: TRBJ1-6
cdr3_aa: CASSAPMGRPAYNSPLHF
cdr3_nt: TGTGCCAGCAGCGCCCCCATGGGACGACCAGCCTATAATTCACCCCTCCACTTT

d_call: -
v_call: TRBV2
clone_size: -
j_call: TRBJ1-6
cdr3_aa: CASSEGRVGSPLHF
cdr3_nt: TGTGCCAGCAGTGAAGGCAGGGTAGGGTCACCCCTCCACTTT

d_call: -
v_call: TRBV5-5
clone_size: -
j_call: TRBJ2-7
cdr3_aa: CASSLIPGDPYEQYF
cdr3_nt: TGTGCCAGCAGCTTAATCCCAGGGGATCCCTACGAGCAGTACTTC